The next 4 T cell receptor beta chains were all read from a single sample in a study of shared clonotypes between healthy human individuals. Here immunoSEQ multiplex PCR was the method, and the copy in TCRdb shows in-frame clones only, minus some. The table lists 950,000 to 1,200,000 clones, around three quarters of them singletons, with about 0.94% in the top ten. The specimen was memory CD4+ T cells from PBMCs. Subset of the sample: CD45RA-negative fraction. The source of these receptors is a man aged 18 to 29 in good health. Some clones in this sample may be carry-over from other donors' samples.

This clone showed up just a few times. The chain joins TRBV2 to TRBJ2-5; D ambiguous. The CDR3 is 10 residues long. V dropped 6 bases and J dropped 6 bases, with 5 bases sitting between them. Germline V lookup: CDR1 SNHLY, CDR2 FYNNEI. The CDR3 is CASSTKTQYF. In nucleotides, the CDR3 is TGTGCCAGCAGCACAAAGACCCAGTACTTC.

The sample holds one count of this clone. The chain links TRBV27 to TRBJ1-1, with 7 bases that match TRBD1. The length of the CDR3 is 14 residues. The junction had 3 bases not matched to a gene; V was cut back by 2 bases and J by 3 bases. Germline CDR1 is MNHEY and CDR2 is SMNVEV (reference sequence). CDR3: CASSLRGRDTEAFF. The CDR3 DNA follows: TGTGCCAGCAGTTTAAGGGGGCGGGACACTGAAGCTTTCTTT.

This chain links TRBV7-5 with TRBJ1-1. TRBV7-5 is shown as a pseudogene. The CDR3 is made up of 14 amino acids. Written as DNA, the CDR3 is TGTGCCAGCAGCTTAGGGGTTTACTACACTGAAGCTTTCTTT. It translates to CASSLGVYYTEAFF.

There are many counts of this clone. CDR3 DNA sequence: TGCAGCGTTGTATACGGGGGGACAGGGATCTACGAGCAGTACTTC. Residues: CSVVYGGTGIYEQYF. The V call is TRBV29-1, the J call TRBJ2-7, with TRBD1 identical over 9 bases. Germline values: CDR1 SQVTM, CDR2 ANQGSEA. Germline trimming cut 4 bases from V and 3 bases from J; bases unmatched to any gene: 10. The CDR3 consists of 15 residues.